This TCR beta chain was identified in a study of T-cell reconstitution after alpha-beta-depleted transplantation in children. CDR1 LGHDT and CDR2 YNNKEL come from the germline V gene (reference sequence). The CDR3 length is 15 residues. Trimming shortened V by 0 bases and J by 3 bases, and 11 bases separated the two germline ends. Preparing the TCRbeta library involved the use of unique molecular identifiers. TCRdb reanalysed the PCR reads using MiXCR and keeps one entry per CDR3 protein. The sample records 500,000 to 600,000 distinct CDR3 sequences, about a sixth being singletons. This TCR was recovered from a human donor who donated a stem cell graft to a child with acute lymphoblastic leukemia. The V gene is TRBV3-1, the J gene TRBJ2-5, with D possibly being TRBD2 (6 bases). The specimen was PBMCs from the stem cell graft donor, collected from the stem cell graft. CDR3 sequence reads: CASSQDRGGEETQYF. In DNA form, the CDR3 reads TGTGCCAGCAGCCAAGATCGAGGAGGGGAAGAGACCCAGTACTTC.